A selection of T cell receptor beta chains follows, all from one sample in a study of Ad26.COV2.S vaccination and SARS-CoV-2 variants. Some clones are missing from TCRdb's copy, which holds only in-frame ones; the method was immunoSEQ multiplex PCR. The sample lists 300,000 to 450,000 clones, around 83% occurring once. Material: peripheral blood, obtained in a trial of Ad26.COV2.S vaccine versus placebo. The source of these receptors is a person between 18 and 60 years old who received the Ad26.COV2.S COVID-19 vaccine or a placebo. Each CDR3 is given with its conserved first and last residue. The D gene is left open where the match is weak. A clone size is listed for some rows: how often the clone was seen (once, few, many), or a class if it is expanded.

j_gene | abundance | v_gene | d_gene | CDR3nt | CDR3aa
TRBJ1-1 | - | TRBV10-2 | - | TGCGCCAGCAGCTCCAGGGAACGAACTGAAGCTTTCTTT | CASSSRERTEAFF
TRBJ2-7 | - | TRBV28 | - | TGTGCCAGCAGGGATAGAGGGGACCACGAGCAGTACTTC | CASRDRGDHEQYF
TRBJ2-5 | - | TRBV5-1 | - | TGCGCCAGCACCCCACTAGGACGAGAAGAGACCCAGTACTTC | CASTPLGREETQYF
TRBJ2-7 | - | TRBV6-4 | - | TGTGCCAGCAGTGACCCATGCAGGGGCTGCGAGCAGTACTTC | CASSDPCRGCEQYF
TRBJ2-7 | - | TRBV3-1/TRBV3-2 | TRBD2 | TGTGCCAGCAGCCGCGGACTAGCGGGTTCCTACGAGCAGTACTTC | CASSRGLAGSYEQYF
TRBJ2-7 | few | TRBV5-1 | TRBD2 | TGCGCCAGCAGTCTGAAACTAGCGGGAGAGGACGAGCAGTACTTC | CASSLKLAGEDEQYF
TRBJ1-6 | - | TRBV6-5 | - | TGTGCCAGCAGTTACTTGGGGATTAATAATTCACCCCTCCACTTT | CASSYLGINNSPLHF
TRBJ2-7 | - | TRBV10-3 | TRBD1 | TGTGCCATCAGTGAGTCCCGACAGGGCTCCTACGAGCAGTACTTC | CAISESRQGSYEQYF
TRBJ2-4 | once | TRBV18 | - | TGTGCCAGCTCACCACCTAGGGGTGTAGCCAAAAACATTCAGTACTTC | CASSPPRGVAKNIQYF
TRBJ2-3 | - | TRBV5-8 | TRBD1 | TGTGCCAGCAGCTTGGTTCAGGGGGCTACAGATACGCAGTATTTT | CASSLVQGATDTQYF
TRBJ2-1 | - | TRBV7-8 | - | TGTGCCAGCAGGCCCTCTCAAAGCTCCTACAATGAGCAGTTCTTC | CASRPSQSSYNEQFF
TRBJ2-2 | - | TRBV28 | TRBD1 | TGTGCCAGCAGCCCCTCCTTACAGGGGGCGCATAGGGCCGGGGAGCTGTTTTTT | CASSPSLQGAHRAGELFF
TRBJ1-5 | once | TRBV9 | - | TGTGCCAGCAGCGTAGGTGGAGGGCCCTCAGAGCCCCAGCATTTT | CASSVGGGPSEPQHF
TRBJ2-1 | - | TRBV9 | TRBD2 | TGTGCCAGCAGCGCTTTTAGCGGGACCTACAATGAGCAGTTCTTC | CASSAFSGTYNEQFF
TRBJ2-7 | - | TRBV6-1 | TRBD1 | TGTGCCAGCAGTGTCACCGGGACAGGGGGATATAAGTTTTCCTACGAGCAGTACTTC | CASSVTGTGGYKFSYEQYF
TRBJ2-2 | few | TRBV30 | - | TGTGCCTTAGCCAGAGGGGCCGGCACCGGGGAGCTGTTTTTT | CALARGAGTGELFF
TRBJ2-7 | once | TRBV7-8 | TRBD2 | TGTGCCAGCAGCTGGGCGGGAGGATCCTACGAGCAGTACTTC | CASSWAGGSYEQYF
TRBJ2-7 | - | TRBV10-2 | - | TGCGCCAGCAGTGATCCCGGCGAGCAGTACTTC | CASSDPGEQYF
TRBJ2-1 | - | TRBV10-3 | TRBD2 | TGTGCCATCAGTGAGTTAGCGGGGAATTATAACAATGAGCAGTTCTTC | CAISELAGNYNNEQFF
TRBJ1-1 | - | TRBV4-1 | - | TGCGCCAGCAGCCAAGATCTGTGGGACACTGAAGCTTTCTTT | CASSQDLWDTEAFF
TRBJ1-2 | few | TRBV20-1 | - | TGCAGTGCTAGTATGGTTTGGGGCCCTGAAGGCTACACCTTC | CSASMVWGPEGYTF
TRBJ2-2 | - | TRBV19 | - | TGTGCCAGTAGTATACAGCCGGATAATACCGGGGAGCTGTTTTTT | CASSIQPDNTGELFF
TRBJ2-7 | - | TRBV5-4 | - | TGTGCCAGCACCGCGCCGGGGGCGGGAGTCGTCGAGCAGTACTTC | CASTAPGAGVVEQYF
TRBJ2-1 | - | TRBV11-2 | TRBD2 | TGTGCCAGCAGCTTAGATCTTAATTTGGGACTAGTAATTGTCGATGAGCAGTTCTTC | CASSLDLNLGLVIVDEQFF
TRBJ2-7 | - | TRBV30 | - | TGTGCCTGGAGTGGTAACGAGCAGTACTTC | CAWSGNEQYF
TRBJ1-2 | - | TRBV30 | TRBD1 | TGTGCCTTCCCGGACAGGGGAGACTATGGCTACACCTTC | CAFPDRGDYGYTF
TRBJ2-7 | once | TRBV7-9 | - | TGTGCCAGCAGCTTGTCGCGACAAGGAGCCTACGAGCAGTACTTC | CASSLSRQGAYEQYF
TRBJ2-1 | - | TRBV11-3 | - | TGTGCCAGCAGCCGTGGGGGTAATGAGCAGTTCTTC | CASSRGGNEQFF
TRBJ2-6 | - | TRBV10-3 | - | TGTGCCATCAGTGAGTCGATGGGGGCTGGGGCCAACGTCCTGACTTTC | CAISESMGAGANVLTF
TRBJ2-1 | once | TRBV5-1 | TRBD2 | TGCGCCAGCAGCGGGACTAGCGGGGGGGCCATTGAGCAGTTCTTC | CASSGTSGGAIEQFF
TRBJ2-2 | - | TRBV18 | TRBD1 | TGTGCCAGCTCTCCGTTGGGGACAGCCTGGCCCGCGAACACCGGGGAGCTGTTTTTT | CASSPLGTAWPANTGELFF
TRBJ1-4 | - | TRBV2 | - | TGTGCCAGCAGTGCCGACAGTGCAACTAATGAAAAACTGTTTTTT | CASSADSATNEKLFF
TRBJ1-4 | once | TRBV27 | TRBD1 | TGTGCCAGCAGTTCTCCGGGACAGGGAAATGAAAAACTGTTTTTT | CASSSPGQGNEKLFF
TRBJ1-1 | - | TRBV15 | - | TGTGCCACCAGCAGAGGACAGGAGACTGAAGCTTTCTTT | CATSRGQETEAFF
TRBJ1-1 | - | TRBV4-3 | - | TGCGCCAGCAGCCAAGCTCCCCAGAACACTGAAGCTTTCTTT | CASSQAPQNTEAFF
TRBJ2-7 | few | TRBV4-3 | - | TGCGCCAGCAGCCAAGATTTAGGCCAGGGAAGCGACGAGCAGTACTTC | CASSQDLGQGSDEQYF
TRBJ1-1 | - | TRBV11-2 | - | TGTGCCAGCAGCTTAGACAGAACCTTGAACACTGAAGCTTTCTTT | CASSLDRTLNTEAFF
TRBJ2-7 | few | TRBV18 | - | TGTGCCAGCTCAGACACGGGCTGGACCTACGAGCAGTACTTC | CASSDTGWTYEQYF
TRBJ1-2 | - | TRBV7-6 | TRBD1 | TGTGCCAGCAGCCGGACAGGGTCAAATGGCTACACCTTC | CASSRTGSNGYTF
TRBJ2-7 | - | TRBV18 | - | TGTGCCAGCTCACCACCGGCGCCAGGGGGGAGCTACGAGCAGTACTTC | CASSPPAPGGSYEQYF
TRBJ2-1 | - | TRBV6-5 | - | TGTGCCAGCTGGGAGGGGGGGACTGAGCAGTTCTTC | CASWEGGTEQFF
TRBJ1-4 | - | TRBV5-8 | - | TGTGCCAGCAGCTTGGGGGTTTCTGAAAAACTGTTTTTT | CASSLGVSEKLFF
TRBJ1-3 | - | TRBV25-1 | - | TGTGCCAGCAGTGAATACAAGCGCCGTGGAAACACCATATATTTT | CASSEYKRRGNTIYF
TRBJ2-3 | - | TRBV5-4 | - | TGTGCCAGCAGCTCTGGGGGCGGGTCTAGCACAGATACGCAGTATTTT | CASSSGGGSSTDTQYF
TRBJ2-5 | - | TRBV15 | - | TGTGCCACCAGCAGAGATTGGCGAACCAGAGAGACCCAGTACTTC | CATSRDWRTRETQYF
TRBJ2-5 | once | TRBV5-1 | TRBD1 | TGCGCCAGCAGCTCTTACCGAACAGGGGAAGAGACCCAGTACTTC | CASSSYRTGEETQYF
TRBJ1-5 | - | TRBV6-6 | - | TGTGCCAGCAGTGGACAGAATAGCAATCAGCCCCAGCATTTT | CASSGQNSNQPQHF
TRBJ1-6 | once | TRBV3-1/TRBV3-2 | TRBD1 | TGTGCCAGCAGCCAAGGGGACGGGACAGGGCATTCACCCCTCCACTTT | CASSQGDGTGHSPLHF
TRBJ2-7 | - | TRBV6-5 | - | TGTGCCAGCAGTTATTCGCCCTACGAGCAGTACTTC | CASSYSPYEQYF
TRBJ2-1 | - | TRBV3-1/TRBV3-2 | TRBD1 | TGTGCCAGCAGCTTTGGGACAGGGGGGGACAATGAGCAGTTCTTC | CASSFGTGGDNEQFF
TRBJ2-7 | - | TRBV6-5 | - | TGTGCCAGCAGTTACTCGAACTCCTACGAGCAGTACTTC | CASSYSNSYEQYF
TRBJ1-2 | - | TRBV12-3/TRBV12-4 | - | TGTGCCAGCATTAAGGGAGGTGGCTATGGCTACACCTTC | CASIKGGGYGYTF
TRBJ2-3 | - | TRBV24-1 | - | TGTGCCACCAGTGCCTCGAGGGCCCACACAGATACGCAGTATTTT | CATSASRAHTDTQYF
TRBJ2-3 | - | TRBV12-5 | TRBD2 | TGTGCTAGTGGTTTCACCCGGGGCGGGGGGGGCACAGATACGCAGTATTTT | CASGFTRGGGGTDTQYF